This T cell receptor (beta chain) originates from a study of blood T cell repertoires in COVID-19 (dated by TCRdb to between 2020 and 2021). Context from the whole study: Samples covering the acute and convalescent phases of COVID-19 were provided by collaborators in the United States, Italy and Spain. The material from the prospective study consisted of cDNA or gDNA derived from T cells, B-cell-depleted T cells, or PBMCs. The repertoires were made available in a free public database intended to serve as a resource for research on the immune response to SARS-CoV-2. Samples came from the ongoing ImmuneRACE study (first 160 participants) plus 1,254 subjects from 6 global collaborators. Nearly every sample came with metadata listing a de-identified subject ID, COVID-19 status, age in years and sex. Subjects who had been exposed to COVID-19, were actively infected with it, or had recovered from it provided the deeply sampled blood TCRbeta repertoires that made up the dataset. Where HLA class I and class II types were available, the types were taken from metadata supplied by the sample provider, not from assay-based typing.

TCRbeta CDR3 regions were amplified from genomic DNA by means of the immunoSEQ Assay, a bias-controlled multiplex PCR. In the authors' own workflow: Within the assay, amplification of reference gene primers was used to estimate how many nucleated cells each sample contained. To quantify the absolute abundance of each unique TCRbeta CDR3 rearrangement, sequence reads were collapsed and filtered. Productive Simpson clonality was computed per sample as the square root of Simpson's diversity index over productive rearrangements. TCRdb limited this immuneACCESS table to in-frame rearrangements with V and J called. A share of clones is missing; checked studies link under half to unresolved V genes, and the rest is unexplained. Clonal size and the V and J genes are those of that table, whereas D and trimming came from the DNA. For this sample there are about 370,000 clones; 75% to 90% appear just once. The ten largest account for more than 0.8% of the sample.

On the study overall, not on this receptor specifically: The quantity of clinical and demographic metadata differed by source and by participant and was supplied without curation.

Participants in the prospective study were enrolled through a virtual design, were aged about 18 to 100 years, and lived in fewer than 30 United States geographic areas. In the prospective study, cohorts were assigned on the basis of participant-reported clinical history obtained from a screening survey and a study questionnaire. Recovered participants in ImmuneRACE Cohort 3 were defined by two consecutive negative NP/OP PCR tests, clearance by a healthcare professional, or resolution of symptoms. In the prospective study, mobile phlebotomists collected whole blood, serum and a nasopharyngeal or oropharyngeal swab from each participant. Participants in the prospective study had the option to provide additional blood draws and questionnaires over a 2-month period. Blood samples from the prospective study were shipped frozen or at room temperature prior to DNA extraction. In the case of this clone: Its antigen specificity is not known. Qualities for individual bases were not recorded, and no much larger clone is one base off.

Sequenced: PBMCs or T cells enriched from blood (not recorded which). This sequence was found in a man aged 18 to 30 who had recovered from COVID-19.

CDR3 reads: CASSVGHSNEKLFF. The DNA sequence reads TGTGCCAGCAGTGTAGGACACTCTAATGAAAAACTGTTTTTT. The rearranged chain carries TRBV19 and TRBJ1-4, and possibly TRBD1, on 5 matching bases. The CDR3 numbers 14 residues from cysteine through phenylalanine. Only the CDR3 DNA stays, 42 bases, in frame from base 1. Looking up the germline V gene (reference sequence) yields CDR1 LNHDA and CDR2 SQIVND. V sheds 9 bases and J sheds 3 bases, leaving 14 bases between their ends.